These 23 T cell receptor beta chains were sequenced from one sample in a study of CXCR3-negative and CXCR3-positive naive CD8 T cells (dated by TCRdb to about 2019). The investigation overall reported the following: TRB CDR3s from CXCR3-positive naive cells showed higher hydrophobicity (lower Kidera factor 4), lower energy, and higher strength and volume indices than CXCR3-negative naive cells.

These receptors' antigens are unknown. The sample was run on a NextSeq 550. The Human TCR Profiling Kit (MiLaboratory) was used to make UMI-labeled 5' RACE TRB cDNA libraries. TCRdb reprocessed the reads, reporting each CDR3 protein sequence once and no DNA. This sample's table carries thousands of distinct CDR3 sequences. The ten largest clones take up 1.2% of the sample. The source material was naive CXCR3+ CD8+ T cells from blood. The sample's cell subset or site label, decoded: CD45RO-CCR7+CD27+CD95- naive CD8+ T cells expressing CXCR3 (TNR3+). The receptors shown here come from a human donor in good health. Some clones in this sample may be carry-over from other donors' samples.

The V gene is TRBV7-9, the J gene TRBJ1-5; without DNA, the TCRdb call of TRBD1 cannot be checked. This CDR3 has 14 amino acids. The germline CDR1 and CDR2 sequences are SEHNR and FQNEAQ (reference sequence). CDR3: CASSLGGINQPQHF.

The chain has TRBV29-1 and TRBJ2-3; TCRdb returns TRBD1, unconfirmable since there is no DNA. Germline lookup yields CDR1 SQVTM and CDR2 ANQGSEA. The length of the CDR3 is 13 residues. Here the CDR3 reads CSLGRGGSDTQYF.

This clonotype ranks as medium-sized (0.01 to 0.1%) in terms of frequency. J is TRBJ2-1 and V is TRBV29-1. CDR3 size: 16 residues. Looked up from germline, CDR1 is SQVTM and CDR2 is ANQGSEA. The CDR3 here is CSVEDARQYANNEQFF.

The chain links TRBV20-1 to TRBJ2-7; TCRdb's assignment of TRBD1 cannot be checked, as there is no DNA. This CDR3 comprises 13 residues. Looked up from germline, CDR1 is DFQATT and CDR2 is SNEGSKA (reference sequence). Here the CDR3 reads CSATLERRNEQYF.

This clonotype is identified as medium-sized from frequency. This CDR3 is CASSHVRVQETQYF. The chain couples TRBV2 to TRBJ2-5. From germline, CDR1 is SNHLY and CDR2 FYNNEI. The CDR3 runs to 14 residues.

V and J are TRBV3-1 and TRBJ2-7; there is no DNA to check the TCRdb D call of TRBD2. CDR3 length equals 15 residues. Germline-derived CDR1 and CDR2 are LGHDT and YNNKEL (reference sequence). The CDR3 reads CASSPRLAVNYEQYF.

This clonotype is deemed medium-sized (0.01 to 0.1%) by its frequency. The chain links TRBV30 to TRBJ1-2; the TRBD1 assignment by TCRdb is unverifiable without DNA. The CDR3 covers 13 residues. Germline loops: CDR1 GTSNPN, CDR2 SVGIG (reference sequence). CDR3 region: CAWSATGDYGYTF.

Judged by frequency, this clonotype is medium-sized. The chain links TRBV29-1 to TRBJ2-1; there is no DNA to check the TCRdb D call of TRBD1. CDR3 length: 15 amino acids. Germline CDR1 is SQVTM and CDR2 is ANQGSEA. The CDR3 loop is CSVEDSSGAYNEQFF.

This rearrangement joins TRBV13 to TRBJ2-7; TCRdb reports TRBD1, a call that lacks DNA to check it against. Germline loops: CDR1 PRHDT, CDR2 FYEKMQ (reference sequence). This CDR3 is 17 amino acids long. The CDR3 protein is CASSSHRQDPVSYEQYF.

CDR3 sequence: CASSPTATYNEQFF. V gene TRBV6-2 or TRBV6-3 combines with J gene TRBJ2-1. The CDR3 is made up of 14 amino acids. Germline V gives CDR1 MNHEY, CDR2 SVGEGT.

This clonotype is medium-sized by frequency. This chain links TRBV29-1 with TRBJ2-7; TCRdb selects TRBD1, and the lack of DNA leaves this call unchecked. The CDR3 sequence is 13 residues long. Germline loops: CDR1 SQVTM, CDR2 ANQGSEA. Here the CDR3 reads CSVRTGGEYEQYF.

Considering frequency, this clonotype is medium-sized. This chain joins TRBV28 and TRBJ2-1; the TRBD1 assignment by TCRdb is unverifiable without DNA. Germline CDR1 and CDR2: MDHEN and SYDVKM. This CDR3 comprises 16 residues. This CDR3 is CASSSTGTGNHNEQFF.

This chain uses TRBV2 with TRBJ2-3; the D call of TRBD1 rests on TCRdb alone, since no DNA is present to check it. The germline V gene encodes CDR1 SNHLY and CDR2 FYNNEI. This CDR3 has 17 amino acids. The chain's CDR3 is CASSEAPPGQGGYTQYF.

This clonotype shows up as medium-sized by frequency. The chain is built from TRBV4-3 and TRBJ2-1; TCRdb's D call of TRBD2 is untestable without DNA. From germline, CDR1 is LGHNA and CDR2 YSLEER. The CDR3 runs to 13 residues. The CDR3 is CASSQDTRDEQFF.

This clonotype is medium-sized by frequency. J is TRBJ2-3 and V is TRBV5-1; TCRdb returns TRBD2, unconfirmable since there is no DNA. The CDR3 has 14 residues. The V gene's germline CDR1 is SGHRS and CDR2 YFSETQ. The CDR3 loop reads CASSLPRGLDTQYF.

This chain connects TRBV15 to TRBJ2-7; TCRdb outputs TRBD1, but without DNA this stays unchecked. In germline, CDR1 is LNHNV, CDR2 YYDKDF (reference sequence). The CDR3 is 14 residues long. This chain's CDR3 is CATSRDGASYEQYF. Drawing the rest from reference TRBV15 and TRBJ2-7, the complete variable domain is DAMVIQNPRYQVTQFGKPVTLSCSQTLNHNVMYWYQQKSSQAPKLLFHYYDKDFNNEADTPDNFQSRRPNTSFCFLDIRSPGLGDTAMYLCATSRDGASYEQYFGPGTRLTVT.

In terms of frequency, this clonotype is medium-sized (0.01 to 0.1%). The chain uses TRBV29-1 and TRBJ2-1; TCRdb's D call of TRBD2 is untestable without DNA. This CDR3 spans 13 amino acids. CDR1 is SQVTM and CDR2 is ANQGSEA in the germline V gene. CDR3 sequence: CSALAGGPVEQFF.

This CDR3 reads CASSLESTDTQYF. The chain couples TRBV7-9 to TRBJ2-3. From germline, CDR1 is SEHNR and CDR2 FQNEAQ (reference sequence). The CDR3 has 13 residues.

The V and J genes are TRBV3-1 and TRBJ2-7; the TCRdb D gene call, TRBD1, has no DNA to confirm it. This CDR3 contains 12 residues. Germline loops: CDR1 LGHDT, CDR2 YNNKEL (reference sequence). CDR3 sequence reads: CASSRGQYEQYF.

This chain joins TRBV7-7 and TRBJ2-1; TCRdb calls TRBD2, which cannot be checked without DNA. The CDR3 spans 16 residues. Germline values: CDR1 SSHAT, CDR2 FNYEAQ (reference sequence). CDR3 in amino acids: CASSLTLAGGRNEQFF.

The chain recombines TRBV7-9 with TRBJ2-7; the D call of TRBD2 rests on TCRdb alone, since no DNA is present to check it. The CDR3 extends over 16 amino acids. Germline CDR1 SEHNR, CDR2 FQNEAQ (reference sequence). The CDR3 reads CASSLVSSGAYYEQYF. Filled out from reference TRBV7-9 and TRBJ2-7, the complete variable domain reads DTGVSQNPRHKITKRGQNVTFRCDPISEHNRLYWYRQTLGQGPEFLTYFQNEAQLEKSRLLSDRFSAERPKGSFSTLEIQRTEQGDSAMYLCASSLVSSGAYYEQYFGPGTRLTVT.

The chain has TRBV29-1 and TRBJ1-5. The CDR3 runs 12 residues. CDR1 and CDR2 (germline): SQVTM, ANQGSEA. The CDR3 sequence: CSVEVSNQPQHF.

The chain recombines TRBV2 with TRBJ2-3; the D call from TCRdb, TRBD1, cannot be confirmed without DNA. This CDR3 has 16 residues. Germline V lookup: CDR1 SNHLY, CDR2 FYNNEI. CDR3 in amino acids: CATLPGERSRTDTQYF.